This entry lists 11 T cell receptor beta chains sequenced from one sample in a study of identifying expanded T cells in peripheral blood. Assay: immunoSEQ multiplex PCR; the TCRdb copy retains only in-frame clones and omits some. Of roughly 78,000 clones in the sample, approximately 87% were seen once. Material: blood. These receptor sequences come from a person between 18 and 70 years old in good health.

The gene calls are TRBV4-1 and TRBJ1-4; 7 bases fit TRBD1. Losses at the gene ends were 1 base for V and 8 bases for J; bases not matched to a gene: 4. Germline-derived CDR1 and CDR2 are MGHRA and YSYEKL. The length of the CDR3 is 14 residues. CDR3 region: CASSQVTGAEKLFF. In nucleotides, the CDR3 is TGCGCCAGCAGCCAAGTCACAGGGGCAGAAAAACTGTTTTTT.

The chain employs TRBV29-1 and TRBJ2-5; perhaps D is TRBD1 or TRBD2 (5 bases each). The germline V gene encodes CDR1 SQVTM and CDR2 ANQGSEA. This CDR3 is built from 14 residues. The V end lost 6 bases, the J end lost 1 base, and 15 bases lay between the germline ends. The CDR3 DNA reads TGCAGCGTCGGTAAAACAGGACTCCAAGAGACCCAGTACTTC. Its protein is CSVGKTGLQETQYF.

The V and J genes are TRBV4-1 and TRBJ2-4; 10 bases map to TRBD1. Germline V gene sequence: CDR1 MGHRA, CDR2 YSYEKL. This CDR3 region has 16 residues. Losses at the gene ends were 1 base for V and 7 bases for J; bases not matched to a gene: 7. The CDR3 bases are TGCGCCAGCAGCCAAGCGACAGGGGGCGATTTGAACATTCAGTACTTC. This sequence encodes CASSQATGGDLNIQYF.

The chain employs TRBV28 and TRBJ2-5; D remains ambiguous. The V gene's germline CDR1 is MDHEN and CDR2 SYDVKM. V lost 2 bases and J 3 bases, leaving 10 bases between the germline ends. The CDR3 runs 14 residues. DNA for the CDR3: TGTGCCAGCAGTTTAAGGCCGGTCGAAGAGACCCAGTACTTC. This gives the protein CASSLRPVEETQYF.

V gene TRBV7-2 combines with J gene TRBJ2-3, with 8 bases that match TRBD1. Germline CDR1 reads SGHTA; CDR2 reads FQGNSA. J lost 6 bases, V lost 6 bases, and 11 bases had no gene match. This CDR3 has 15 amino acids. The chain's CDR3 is CASRDRVKGVDTQYF. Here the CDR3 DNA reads TGTGCCAGCAGGGACAGGGTTAAGGGTGTGGATACGCAGTATTTT.

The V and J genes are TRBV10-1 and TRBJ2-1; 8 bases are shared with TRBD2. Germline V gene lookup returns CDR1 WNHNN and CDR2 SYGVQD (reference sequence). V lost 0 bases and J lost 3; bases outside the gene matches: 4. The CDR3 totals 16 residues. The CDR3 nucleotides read TGCGCCAGCAGTGAGTCGATAACTAGCGGCTACAATGAGCAGTTCTTC. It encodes CASSESITSGYNEQFF.

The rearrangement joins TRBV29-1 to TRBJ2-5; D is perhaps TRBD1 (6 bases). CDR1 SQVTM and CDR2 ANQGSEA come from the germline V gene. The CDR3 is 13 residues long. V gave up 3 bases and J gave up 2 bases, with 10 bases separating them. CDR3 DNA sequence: TGCAGCGTTGATGACAGGTCACAAGAGACCCAGTACTTC. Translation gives CSVDDRSQETQYF.

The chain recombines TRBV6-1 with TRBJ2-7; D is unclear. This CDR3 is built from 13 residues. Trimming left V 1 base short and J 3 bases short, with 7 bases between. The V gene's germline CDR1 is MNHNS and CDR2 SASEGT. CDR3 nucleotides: TGTGCCAGCAGTGAAGACAGAGACTACGAGCAGTACTTC. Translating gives CASSEDRDYEQYF.

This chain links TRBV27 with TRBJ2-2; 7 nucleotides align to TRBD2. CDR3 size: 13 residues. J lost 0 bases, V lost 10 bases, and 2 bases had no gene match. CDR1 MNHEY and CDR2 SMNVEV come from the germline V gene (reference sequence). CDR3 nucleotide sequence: TGTGCCACGGGAGGACCGAACACCGGGGAGCTGTTTTTT. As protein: CATGGPNTGELFF.

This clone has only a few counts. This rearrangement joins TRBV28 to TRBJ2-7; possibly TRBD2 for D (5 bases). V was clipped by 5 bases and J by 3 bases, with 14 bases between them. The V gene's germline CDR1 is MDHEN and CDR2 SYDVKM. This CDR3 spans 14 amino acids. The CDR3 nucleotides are TGTGCCAGCAGTCCGTATAGCGACTACTACGAGCAGTACTTC. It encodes CASSPYSDYYEQYF.

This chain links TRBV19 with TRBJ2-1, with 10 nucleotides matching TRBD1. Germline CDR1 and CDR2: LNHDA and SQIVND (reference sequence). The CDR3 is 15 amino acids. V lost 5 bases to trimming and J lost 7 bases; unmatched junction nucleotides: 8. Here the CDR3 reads CASSLDRGPGNEQFF. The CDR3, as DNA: TGTGCCAGTAGTCTCGACAGGGGGCCTGGGAATGAGCAGTTCTTC.